Listed below are T cell receptor beta chains from one sample, sequenced in a study of cytomegalovirus exposure and HLA in healthy donors. TCRdb's table, derived via immunoSEQ multiplex PCR, lists solely in-frame clones and lacks some. The top ten hold about 5.8% of the sample, which has roughly 100,000 clones, around 72% seen once. Sequenced material: PBMCs. These receptors all stem from a male donor in good health and CMV-seronegative. Each CDR3 is given with its conserved first and last residue. Each record gives: D gene, J gene, V gene, clone size, CDR3 DNA, CDR3 protein. The D gene is left open where the match is weak. Size is omitted from some rows. Given values are once, few, many or a class for expanded clones.

D gene: TRBD2
J gene: TRBJ2-5
V gene: TRBV7-8
clone size: -
CDR3 DNA: TGTGCCAGCAGCTCCTATACTAGCGGGAGAGGAGAGACCCAGTACTTC
CDR3 protein: CASSSYTSGRGETQYF

D gene: -
J gene: TRBJ1-5
V gene: TRBV19
clone size: -
CDR3 DNA: TGTGCCAGTAGTGAAACCCAGGGTGGGCCCCAGCATTTT
CDR3 protein: CASSETQGGPQHF

D gene: TRBD1
J gene: TRBJ2-7
V gene: TRBV5-4
clone size: -
CDR3 DNA: TGTGCCAGCAGCCCCGGACAGGTCCTCTGGAACGAGCAGTACTTC
CDR3 protein: CASSPGQVLWNEQYF

D gene: TRBD2
J gene: TRBJ2-1
V gene: TRBV7-6
clone size: -
CDR3 DNA: TGTGCCAGCAGCCCCCATACTCAGGAGAGGCTAGCGGGAGTTGGGAATGAGCAGTTCTTC
CDR3 protein: CASSPHTQERLAGVGNEQFF

D gene: TRBD2
J gene: TRBJ2-2
V gene: TRBV15
clone size: many
CDR3 DNA: TGTGCCACCAGCAGACAGCGGGAGGTGGGGGAGCTGTTTTTT
CDR3 protein: CATSRQREVGELFF

D gene: TRBD1
J gene: TRBJ2-1
V gene: TRBV18
clone size: -
CDR3 DNA: TGTGCCAGCTCACTACGACAGGGCAACAATGAGCAGTTCTTC
CDR3 protein: CASSLRQGNNEQFF

D gene: TRBD2
J gene: TRBJ2-1
V gene: TRBV6-4
clone size: -
CDR3 DNA: TGTGCCAGCAGTACCGGGACTAGCGGTCTCGGAGAGCAGTTCTTC
CDR3 protein: CASSTGTSGLGEQFF

D gene: TRBD2
J gene: TRBJ2-3
V gene: TRBV27
clone size: -
CDR3 DNA: TGTGCCAGCAGGTATAGCGGGAGGGCAGGCGATACGCAGTATTTT
CDR3 protein: CASRYSGRAGDTQYF

D gene: TRBD1
J gene: TRBJ1-5
V gene: TRBV7-8
clone size: -
CDR3 DNA: TGTGCCAGCAGCCAAGACAGGGGGAATCAGCCCCAGCATTTT
CDR3 protein: CASSQDRGNQPQHF

D gene: -
J gene: TRBJ1-2
V gene: TRBV28
clone size: -
CDR3 DNA: TGTGCCAGCAATCCTCTAGGAGGGGAAAATGGCTACACCTTC
CDR3 protein: CASNPLGGENGYTF

D gene: -
J gene: TRBJ1-1
V gene: TRBV4-1
clone size: few
CDR3 DNA: TGCGCCAGCAGCCAACCTCGTCGGGGGAACACTGAAGCTTTCTTT
CDR3 protein: CASSQPRRGNTEAFF

D gene: TRBD1
J gene: TRBJ1-1
V gene: TRBV4-1
clone size: -
CDR3 DNA: TGCGCCAGCAGCCAAGTCGAAGGGGGCATCACTGAAGCTTTCTTT
CDR3 protein: CASSQVEGGITEAFF

D gene: TRBD2
J gene: TRBJ2-1
V gene: TRBV7-9
clone size: -
CDR3 DNA: TGTGCCAGCAGCTTAGCGGGCGGGAGGGCGGTGAATGAGCAGTTCTTC
CDR3 protein: CASSLAGGRAVNEQFF

D gene: TRBD2
J gene: TRBJ2-7
V gene: TRBV27
clone size: -
CDR3 DNA: TGTGCCAGCAGTTTATCTGAGCGGGAGACCTACGAGCAGTACTTC
CDR3 protein: CASSLSERETYEQYF

D gene: TRBD1
J gene: TRBJ1-1
V gene: TRBV4-2
clone size: -
CDR3 DNA: TGTGCCAGCAGCCAAGAACAGGGGGCGGAGAACACTGAAGCTTTCTTT
CDR3 protein: CASSQEQGAENTEAFF

D gene: -
J gene: TRBJ2-7
V gene: TRBV19
clone size: once
CDR3 DNA: TGTGCCAGTAGTATAATAACAGGGTCTAACGAGCAGTACTTC
CDR3 protein: CASSIITGSNEQYF

D gene: -
J gene: TRBJ1-1
V gene: TRBV18
clone size: -
CDR3 DNA: TGTGCCAGCTCACCGGGAGGGGGTGGAACTGAAGCTTTCTTT
CDR3 protein: CASSPGGGGTEAFF

D gene: TRBD2
J gene: TRBJ2-3
V gene: TRBV7-9
clone size: -
CDR3 DNA: TGTTCCAGCAGCTTAGGGCTAGCGGGGCACACAGATACGCAGTATTTT
CDR3 protein: CSSSLGLAGHTDTQYF

D gene: -
J gene: TRBJ1-2
V gene: TRBV5-6
clone size: -
CDR3 DNA: TGTGCCAGCAGCCTCACATACTCCGGGACGGACAGACGTGGCTACACCTTC
CDR3 protein: CASSLTYSGTDRRGYTF

D gene: TRBD1
J gene: TRBJ1-2
V gene: TRBV12-5
clone size: -
CDR3 DNA: TGTGCTAGTGGGGACAGGGAACCTAACTATGGCTACACCTTC
CDR3 protein: CASGDREPNYGYTF

D gene: TRBD1
J gene: TRBJ1-2
V gene: TRBV25-1
clone size: once
CDR3 DNA: TGTGCCAGCAGTGAAAGGGGACAGTCCTACACCTTC
CDR3 protein: CASSERGQSYTF

D gene: TRBD2
J gene: TRBJ2-2
V gene: TRBV10-3
clone size: -
CDR3 DNA: TGTGCCTCAGGTCGGGAGGAGGCCGGGGAGCTGTTTTTT
CDR3 protein: CASGREEAGELFF

D gene: TRBD2
J gene: TRBJ2-7
V gene: TRBV10-3
clone size: -
CDR3 DNA: TGTGCCATCAGTGATCGGCTAGCGGCCTCCTACGAGCAGTACTTC
CDR3 protein: CAISDRLAASYEQYF

D gene: TRBD1
J gene: TRBJ2-7
V gene: TRBV4-2
clone size: -
CDR3 DNA: TGTGCCAGCAGCCAAGCAGGACAGGGGGCTTTTCCCTACGAGCAGTACTTC
CDR3 protein: CASSQAGQGAFPYEQYF

D gene: -
J gene: TRBJ1-1
V gene: TRBV18
clone size: -
CDR3 DNA: TGTGCCAGCTCACCACGGGGAGGTGGCACTGAAGCTTTCTTT
CDR3 protein: CASSPRGGGTEAFF

D gene: -
J gene: TRBJ1-3
V gene: TRBV6-5
clone size: -
CDR3 DNA: TGTGCCAGCAGCACCCGGGTTAGAAACACCATATATTTT
CDR3 protein: CASSTRVRNTIYF

D gene: -
J gene: TRBJ2-1
V gene: TRBV4-3
clone size: few
CDR3 DNA: TGCGCCAGCAGCACACGGGACACCCCACCGAATGAGCAGTTCTTC
CDR3 protein: CASSTRDTPPNEQFF

D gene: TRBD2
J gene: TRBJ2-7
V gene: TRBV18
clone size: few
CDR3 DNA: TGTGCCAGCTCACCATCTACTAGCGGGACCTACGAGCAGTACTTC
CDR3 protein: CASSPSTSGTYEQYF

D gene: -
J gene: TRBJ2-7
V gene: TRBV19
clone size: few
CDR3 DNA: TGTGCCAGTAGTTCTAGCGTTGCCTACGAGCAGTACTTC
CDR3 protein: CASSSSVAYEQYF

D gene: TRBD1
J gene: TRBJ2-3
V gene: TRBV7-9
clone size: -
CDR3 DNA: TGTGCCAGCAGCTCCGGACAGGGGCTGATCACAGATACGCAGTATTTT
CDR3 protein: CASSSGQGLITDTQYF

D gene: -
J gene: TRBJ2-2
V gene: TRBV4-3
clone size: -
CDR3 DNA: TGCGCCAGCAGCCAAGCCCCTGTCAACAGGGTCGGGAACACCGGGGAGCTGTTTTTT
CDR3 protein: CASSQAPVNRVGNTGELFF